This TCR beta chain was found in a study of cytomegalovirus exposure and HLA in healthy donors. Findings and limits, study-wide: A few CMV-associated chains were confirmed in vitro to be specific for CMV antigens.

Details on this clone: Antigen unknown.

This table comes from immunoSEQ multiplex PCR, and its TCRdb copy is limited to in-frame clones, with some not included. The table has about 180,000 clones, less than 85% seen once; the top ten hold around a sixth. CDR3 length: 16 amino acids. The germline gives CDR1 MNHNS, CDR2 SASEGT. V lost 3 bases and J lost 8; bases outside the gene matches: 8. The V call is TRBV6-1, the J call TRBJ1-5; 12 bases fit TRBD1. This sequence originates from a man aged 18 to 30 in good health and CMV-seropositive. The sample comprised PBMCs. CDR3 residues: CASSDTGTGGREPQHF. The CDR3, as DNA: TGTGCCAGCAGTGATACCGGGACAGGGGGCAGGGAGCCCCAGCATTTT.